These 19 T cell receptor beta chains originate from one sample sequenced in a study of T cells after yellow fever vaccination. From the 5' RACE reads, TCRdb called clonotypes with MiXCR, one entry per CDR3 protein. The table has about 320,000 distinct CDR3 sequences, approximately 4% seen once. This material consisted of PBMCs, taken 15 days after the yellow fever booster vaccination. These receptors all stem from a man aged 18-30 years who received the YFV17D yellow fever vaccine.

This clonotype was recorded a few times. The chain uses TRBV9 and TRBJ2-3; D unresolved. The CDR3 extends over 13 amino acids. Germline V gene sequence: CDR1 SGDLS, CDR2 YYNGEE. V was shortened by 4 bases and J by 5 bases, with 11 bases between the two germline ends. CDR3 protein: CASSPNTGDTQYF. The CDR3 nucleotides are TGTGCCAGCAGCCCCAACACGGGAGATACGCAGTATTTT. The variable domain in full, completed from reference TRBV9 and TRBJ2-3, reads DSGVTQTPKHLITATGQRVTLRCSPRSGDLSVYWYQQSLDQGLQFLIQYYNGEERAKGNILERFSAQQFPDLHSELNLSSLELGDSALYFCASSPNTGDTQYFGPGTRLTVL.

This clonotype occurred many times. The rearrangement links TRBV25-1 to TRBJ2-7, with 12 bases fitting TRBD1. Germline values: CDR1 MGHDK, CDR2 SYGVNS. The CDR3 is made up of 17 amino acids. With V trimmed by 0 bases and J by 5 bases, 8 bases remained unmatched. CDR3 sequence (DNA): TGTGCCAGCAGTGAATACTCCCCCGGGACAGGGGGCGACGAGCAGTACTTC. Its protein is CASSEYSPGTGGDEQYF.

The rearrangement joins TRBV10-3 to TRBJ2-2, with 12 nucleotides matching TRBD2. Looked up from germline, CDR1 is ENHRY and CDR2 is SYGVKD. This CDR3 is built from 16 residues. After removal of 6 bases from V and 4 bases from J, the junction contained 6 bases not matched to a gene. CDR3 nucleotide sequence: TGTGCCATCAGCCCCCCTAGCGGGGGGGGCACCGGGGAGCTGTTTTTT. Translating gives CAISPPSGGGTGELFF.

The table lists this clonotype with many counts. V usage is TRBV7-2 and J usage is TRBJ2-3; tentative D call: TRBD2 (6 bases). V dropped 3 bases and J dropped 4 bases, with 14 bases sitting between them. CDR1 is SGHTA, CDR2 FQGNSA, per germline. The CDR3 loop spans 15 amino acids. The CDR3 DNA reads as TGTGCCAGCAGCTTGAGGGGAGGTTCGCCAGATACGCAGTATTTT. This encodes CASSLRGGSPDTQYF.

The V gene is TRBV5-1, the J gene TRBJ1-2; D remains unclear. Germline-derived CDR1 and CDR2 are SGHRS and YFSETQ. Trimming left V 0 bases short and J 8 bases short, with 14 bases between. There are 14 residues in the CDR3. In DNA, the CDR3 is TGCGCCAGCAGCTTGGGGCTGGGTCGGAGCGGCTACACCTTC. Translated, it gives CASSLGLGRSGYTF.

The rearrangement joins TRBV7-2 to TRBJ1-2, with 9 bases identical to TRBD1. The CDR3 runs 14 residues. Germline assignment: CDR1 SGHTA and CDR2 FQGNSA. V gave up 8 bases and J gave up 4 bases; unmatched junction bases: 8. CDR3 residues: CASFLPTGGYGYTF. The DNA of the CDR3 is TGTGCCAGCTTCTTACCGACAGGGGGCTATGGCTACACCTTC. The full variable domain, completed using reference TRBV7-2 and TRBJ1-2, is GAGVSQSPSNKVTEKGKDVELRCDPISGHTALYWYRQSLGQGLEFLIYFQGNSAPDKSGLPSDRFSAERTGGSVSTLTIQRTQQEDSAVYLCASFLPTGGYGYTFGSGTRLTVV.

This chain uses TRBV27 with TRBJ1-6; 8 bases are shared with TRBD1. Germline CDR1 is MNHEY and CDR2 is SMNVEV (reference sequence). This CDR3 has 15 amino acids. Trimming at V came to 5 bases and at J to 10 bases, leaving 10 bases not matched to a gene. The CDR3 nucleotides read TGTGCCAGCAGTGAACGGGACAGGACCACCTCACCCCTCCACTTT. Translating it yields CASSERDRTTSPLHF.

This clonotype appeared a few times. The chain's CDR3 is CASSLEGVHEQYF. CDR3 in DNA: TGCGCCAGCAGCTTGGAGGGGGTCCACGAGCAGTACTTC. The chain combines TRBV5-1 with TRBJ2-7, with a possible D match to TRBD1 (6 bases). CDR3 size: 13 residues. V was pared by 0 bases and J by 5 bases, with 9 bases between. In germline, CDR1 is SGHRS, CDR2 YFSETQ.

This clonotype was observed many times. This chain links TRBV5-1 with TRBJ1-4, with D possibly TRBD1 on 5 matching bases. V was clipped by 4 bases and J by 7 bases, with 11 bases between them. The CDR3 sequence is 13 residues long. Germline lookup yields CDR1 SGHRS and CDR2 YFSETQ. The CDR3 nucleotides are TGCGCCAGCAGCCCGCAGGGTTTTGAAAAACTGTTTTTT. Its translation: CASSPQGFEKLFF. Full variable domain (remainder filled in from reference TRBV5-1 and TRBJ1-4): KAGVTQTPRYLIKTRGQQVTLSCSPISGHRSVSWYQQTPGQGLQFLFEYFSETQRNKGNFPGRFSGRQFSNSRSEMNVSTLELGDSALYLCASSPQGFEKLFFGSGTQLSVL.

Many counts were recorded for this clonotype. The chain joins TRBV5-6 to TRBJ2-5, with D uncertain. Germline V gene data show CDR1 as SGHDT and CDR2 as YYEEEE. The CDR3 extends over 14 amino acids. V was shortened by 3 bases and J by 7 bases, with 16 bases between the two germline ends. The CDR3 coding sequence is TGTGCCAGCAGCTCACCGGCGGCCCGTTGGACCCAGTACTTC. This encodes CASSSPAARWTQYF.

This chain uses TRBV7-2 with TRBJ2-7; either TRBD1 or TRBD2 may fit D (5 bases each). V dropped 1 base and J dropped 11 bases, with 15 bases sitting between them. There are 13 residues in the CDR3. The germline gives CDR1 SGHTA, CDR2 FQGNSA. Here the CDR3 DNA reads TGTGCCAGCAGCTTAGTGGGACGGGGCAAGGAGTACGTC. Protein sequence: CASSLVGRGKEYV.

This clonotype showed up many times. The V and J genes are TRBV29-1 and TRBJ2-3; no firm D call. There are 13 residues in the CDR3. Trimming pared 4 bases from V and 2 bases from J, leaving 10 bases between. The germline gives CDR1 SQVTM, CDR2 ANQGSEA. The CDR3 region is CSVVIWDTDTQYF. The CDR3 DNA is TGCAGCGTTGTCATCTGGGACACAGATACGCAGTATTTT.

This clonotype was seen a few times. The chain links TRBV20-1 to TRBJ2-1, with D perhaps TRBD2 (5 bases). The CDR3 is made up of 17 amino acids. Between the trimmed V and J ends, which lost 0 bases and 9 bases, there was a span of 24 bases. Germline V gene lookup returns CDR1 DFQATT and CDR2 SNEGSKA (reference sequence). CDR3 DNA sequence: TGCAGTGCTAGAGATGCGCTTTACGGTAGCCTGCGGGCTGAGCAGTTCTTC. Protein sequence: CSARDALYGSLRAEQFF.

The table lists this clonotype with many counts. The V gene is TRBV5-5, the J gene TRBJ2-3, with D unresolved. Trimming removed 3 bases from V and 0 bases from J, with 5 bases in between. Germline CDR1 and CDR2: SGHKS and YYEKEE (reference sequence). CDR3 length equals 13 residues. CDR3 sequence: CASSSPSTDTQYF. The CDR3 nucleotides are TGTGCCAGCAGCTCCCCTAGCACAGATACGCAGTATTTT.

This clonotype was found many times. The chain joins TRBV7-2 to TRBJ2-7, with D unclear. Germline V gene sequence: CDR1 SGHTA, CDR2 FQGNSA. V lost 5 bases and J lost 7, with 12 bases in between. The CDR3 length is 12 residues. The CDR3 reads CASSQNFGEQYF. The CDR3 DNA is TGTGCCAGCAGCCAAAACTTTGGAGAGCAGTACTTC.

This clonotype was found many times. The CDR3 DNA reads TGTGCCAGCTCGCTCGGACCCAGGAGCTCCTACGAGCAGTACGTC. The encoded protein is CASSLGPRSSYEQYV. This chain joins TRBV10-3 and TRBJ2-7, with D unclear. Looked up from germline, CDR1 is ENHRY and CDR2 is SYGVKD. The length of the CDR3 is 15 residues. The ends were cut back, 10 bases at V and 0 bases at J, with 19 bases in the middle.

This clonotype was picked up a small number of times. The chain combines TRBV15 with TRBJ2-7, with 8 bases lining up with TRBD1. Germline V gene data show CDR1 as LNHNV and CDR2 as YYDKDF (reference sequence). V was clipped by 4 bases and J by 3 bases; unmatched bases: 5. This CDR3 is built from 14 residues. The CDR3 sequence is CATSTTGDSYEQYV. CDR3 DNA: TGTGCCACCAGCACGACAGGGGATAGCTACGAGCAGTACGTC.

This clonotype occurred a few times. J is TRBJ1-1 and V is TRBV18; D call uncertain. Looked up from germline, CDR1 is KGHSH and CDR2 is LQKENI. V lost 3 bases, J lost 5 bases, and 13 bases lay in between. CDR3 length: 14 residues. The CDR3, as DNA: TGTGCCAGCTCACCCCCCAGGTTCCGAACTGAAGCTTTCTTT. Its protein product is CASSPPRFRTEAFF.

This clonotype showed up just a few times. The junction differs from germline at one of its ends, possibly a read error. The DNA for the CDR3 is TGTGCCAGCAGCTTAGCGGGCGGGGGGGCCGTTGCCTCCCACGAGCAGTACTTC. Translation gives CASSLAGGGAVASHEQYF. The chain carries TRBV7-2 and TRBJ2-7, with TRBD2 matching over 9 bases. Germline assignment: CDR1 SGHTA and CDR2 FQGNSA. The CDR3 contains 18 residues.